Following are 2 T cell receptor beta chains from one sample sequenced in a study of T cells in Graves' hyperthyroidism and ophthalmopathy. There were TCR beta CDR3 regions amplified from RNA transcripts. The study used the HTBI primer set for a first-round RT-PCR of the TCR CDR3. TCRdb re-called the multiplex PCR reads through MiXCR, storing one row per CDR3 protein. The table has a few hundred thousand distinct CDR3 sequences, around 15% seen once. Sequencing was done on a sample of blood. The origin of the receptors is a woman aged 25 to 39 with Graves' ophthalmopathy.

To note about this clonotype: A read error may explain this, as a much larger clone is one base away. This chain joins TRBV5-6 and TRBJ2-7; 7 bases are a match to TRBD1. V was pared by 4 bases and J by 8 bases, with 12 bases of the junction left unmatched. Germline lookup yields CDR1 SGHDT and CDR2 YYEEEE. The CDR3 totals 14 residues. The CDR3 region has the DNA TGTGCCAGCAGCCTTGACAGGGCGGGTTACAAGCAGTACTTC. The encoded protein is CASSLDRAGYKQYF.

A remark on this clonotype: This could be a read error, since a much larger clone is one nucleotide away. The V gene is TRBV4-1, the J gene TRBJ2-7, with D possibly matching TRBD2 (5 bases). Trimming left V 1 base short and J 1 base short, with 11 bases between. Germline V CDR1 and CDR2: MGHRA, YSYEKL. The CDR3 has 15 amino acids. The CDR3 DNA reads TGCGCCAGCAGCCAAGTAATAGCGATGTCCTACGAGCAGTACTTC. This codes for CASSQVIAMSYEQYF.